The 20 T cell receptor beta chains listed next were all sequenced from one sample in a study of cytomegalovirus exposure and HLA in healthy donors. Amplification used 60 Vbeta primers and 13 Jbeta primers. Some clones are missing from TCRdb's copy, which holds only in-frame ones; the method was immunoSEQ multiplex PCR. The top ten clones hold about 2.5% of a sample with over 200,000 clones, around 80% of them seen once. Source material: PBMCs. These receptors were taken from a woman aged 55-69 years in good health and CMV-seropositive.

CDR3 sequence reads: CASSFKRGDGQPQHF. The CDR3, as DNA: TGTGCCAGCTCATTCAAGCGGGGGGACGGGCAGCCCCAGCATTTT. The chain uses TRBV18 and TRBJ1-5, with D perhaps TRBD1 (5 bases). The CDR3 loop spans 15 amino acids. Germline V gives CDR1 KGHSH, CDR2 LQKENI. Trimming cost V 5 bases and J 7 bases, with 18 bases left between them. Using reference TRBV18 and TRBJ1-5 for the parts outside the CDR3, the full variable domain is NAGVMQNPRHLVRRRGQEARLRCSPMKGHSHVYWYRQLPEEGLKFMVYLQKENIIDESGMPKERFSAEFPKEGPSILRIQQVVRGDSAAYFCASSFKRGDGQPQHFGDGTRLSIL.

CDR3 loop: CASSPGQALYGYTF. CDR3 DNA: TGTGCCAGCAGCCCGGGACAGGCACTGTATGGCTACACCTTC. The chain couples TRBV7-8 to TRBJ1-2, with 8 bases identical to TRBD1. CDR3 length: 14 residues. The junction had 7 bases not matched to a gene; V was cut back by 5 bases and J by 5 bases. CDR1 SGHVS and CDR2 FQNEAQ come from the germline V gene.

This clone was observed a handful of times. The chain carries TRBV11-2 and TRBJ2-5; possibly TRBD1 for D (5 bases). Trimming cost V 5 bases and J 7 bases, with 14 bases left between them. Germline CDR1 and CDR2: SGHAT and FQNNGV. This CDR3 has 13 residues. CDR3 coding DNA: TGTGCCAGCAGCCCTGGGGCGCCCCGGACCCAGTACTTC. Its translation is CASSPGAPRTQYF.

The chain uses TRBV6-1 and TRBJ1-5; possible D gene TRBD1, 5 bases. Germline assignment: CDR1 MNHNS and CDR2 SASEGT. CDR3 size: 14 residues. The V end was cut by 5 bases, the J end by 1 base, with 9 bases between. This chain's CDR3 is CASSPQGSNQPQHF. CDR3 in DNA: TGTGCCAGCAGTCCCCAGGGAAGCAATCAGCCCCAGCATTTT.

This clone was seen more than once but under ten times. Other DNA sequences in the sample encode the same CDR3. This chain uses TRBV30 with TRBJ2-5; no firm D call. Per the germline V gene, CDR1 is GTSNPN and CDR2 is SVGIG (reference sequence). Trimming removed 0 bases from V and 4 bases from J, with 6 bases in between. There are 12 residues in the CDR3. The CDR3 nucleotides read TGTGCCTGGAGTGTACGAGGAGAGACCCAGTACTTC. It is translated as CAWSVRGETQYF. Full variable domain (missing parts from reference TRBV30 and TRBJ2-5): SQTIHQWPATLVQPVGSPLSLECTVEGTSNPNLYWYRQAAGRGLQLLFYSVGIGQISSEVPQNLSASRPQDRQFILSSKKLLLSDSGFYLCAWSVRGETQYFGPGTRLLVL.

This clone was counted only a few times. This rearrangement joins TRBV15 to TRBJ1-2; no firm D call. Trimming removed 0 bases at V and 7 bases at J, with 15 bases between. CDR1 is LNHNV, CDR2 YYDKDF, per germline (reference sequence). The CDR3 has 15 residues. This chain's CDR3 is CATSRDLGEVVGYTF. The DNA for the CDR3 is TGTGCCACCAGCAGAGATCTGGGAGAGGTCGTTGGCTACACCTTC.

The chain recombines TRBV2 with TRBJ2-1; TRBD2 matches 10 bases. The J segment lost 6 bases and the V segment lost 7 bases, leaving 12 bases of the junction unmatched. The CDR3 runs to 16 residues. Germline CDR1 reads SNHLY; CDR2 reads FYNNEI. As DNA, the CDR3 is TGTGCCAGCACCAAACAAGCTAGCGGGAGCGCCAATGAGCAGTTCTTC. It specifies CASTKQASGSANEQFF. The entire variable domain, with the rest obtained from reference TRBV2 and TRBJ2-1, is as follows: EPEVTQTPSHQVTQMGQEVILRCVPISNHLYFYWYRQILGQKVEFLVSFYNNEISEKSEIFDDQFSVERPDGSNFTLKIRSTKLEDSAMYFCASTKQASGSANEQFFGPGTRLTVL.

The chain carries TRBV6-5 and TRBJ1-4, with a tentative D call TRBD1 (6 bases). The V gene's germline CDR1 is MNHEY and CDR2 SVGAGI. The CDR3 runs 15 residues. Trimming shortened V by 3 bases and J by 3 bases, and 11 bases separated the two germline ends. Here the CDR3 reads CASSYRGMANEKLFF. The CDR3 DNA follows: TGTGCCAGCAGTTATAGGGGGATGGCTAATGAAAAACTGTTTTTT.

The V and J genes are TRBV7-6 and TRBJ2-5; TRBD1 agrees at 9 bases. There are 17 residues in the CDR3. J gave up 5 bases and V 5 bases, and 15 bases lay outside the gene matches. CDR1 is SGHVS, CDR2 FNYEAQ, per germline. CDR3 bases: TGTGCCAGCAGCCCAGAGGGCGGGACAGGGAGAATGGAGACCCAGTACTTC. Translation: CASSPEGGTGRMETQYF.

Here the CDR3 DNA reads TGTGCCAGCATTAGCCCAGGGTCTGAAGCTTTCTTT. Amino acids: CASISPGSEAFF. The chain employs TRBV25-1 and TRBJ1-1; TRBD1 is a possible D gene (5 bases). In germline, CDR1 is MGHDK, CDR2 SYGVNS. The CDR3 is 12 amino acids. V was clipped by 7 bases and J by 6 bases, with 12 bases between them.

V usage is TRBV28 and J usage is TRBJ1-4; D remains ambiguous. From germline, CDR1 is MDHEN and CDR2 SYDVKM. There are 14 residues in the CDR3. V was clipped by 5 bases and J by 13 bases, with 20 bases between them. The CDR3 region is CASSTALTLRRLFF. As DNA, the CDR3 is TGTGCCAGCAGTACCGCGCTTACACTGAGGAGACTGTTTTTT. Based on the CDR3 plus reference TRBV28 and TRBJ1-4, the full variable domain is DVKVTQSSRYLVKRTGEKVFLECVQDMDHENMFWYRQDPGLGLRLIYFSYDVKMKEKGDIPEGYSVSREKKERFSLILESASTNQTSMYLCASSTALTLRRLFFGSGTQLSVL.

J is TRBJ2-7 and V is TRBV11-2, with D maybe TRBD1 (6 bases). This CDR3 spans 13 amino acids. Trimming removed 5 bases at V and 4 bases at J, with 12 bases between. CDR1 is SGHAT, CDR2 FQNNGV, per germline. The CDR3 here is CASSPRQVYEQYF. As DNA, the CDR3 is TGTGCCAGCAGCCCCAGACAGGTGTACGAGCAGTACTTC.

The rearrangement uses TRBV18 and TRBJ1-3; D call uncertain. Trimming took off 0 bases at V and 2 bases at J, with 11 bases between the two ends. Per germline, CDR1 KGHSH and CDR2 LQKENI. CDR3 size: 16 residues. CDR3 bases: TGTGCCAGCTCACCACCGTCCCTTAGCCCTGGAAACACCATATATTTT. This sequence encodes CASSPPSLSPGNTIYF.

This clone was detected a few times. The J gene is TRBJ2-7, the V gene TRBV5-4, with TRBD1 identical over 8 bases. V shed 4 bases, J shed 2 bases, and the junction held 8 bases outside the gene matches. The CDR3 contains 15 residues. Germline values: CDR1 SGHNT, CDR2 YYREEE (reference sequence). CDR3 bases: TGTGCCAGCAGCCCTACAGGGGGACGACCCTACGAGCAGTACTTC. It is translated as CASSPTGGRPYEQYF.

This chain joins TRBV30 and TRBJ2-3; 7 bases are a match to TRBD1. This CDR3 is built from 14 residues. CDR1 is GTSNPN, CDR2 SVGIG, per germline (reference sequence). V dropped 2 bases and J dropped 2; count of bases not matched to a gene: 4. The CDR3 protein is CAWSTGVHTDTQYF. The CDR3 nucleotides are TGTGCCTGGAGTACAGGGGTCCACACAGATACGCAGTATTTT.

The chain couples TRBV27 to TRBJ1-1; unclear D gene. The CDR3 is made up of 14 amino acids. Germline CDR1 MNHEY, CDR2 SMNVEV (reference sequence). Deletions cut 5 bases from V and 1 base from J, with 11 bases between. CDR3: CASSPPRSNTEAFF. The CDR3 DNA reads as TGTGCCAGCAGTCCCCCCCGGTCGAACACTGAAGCTTTCTTT.

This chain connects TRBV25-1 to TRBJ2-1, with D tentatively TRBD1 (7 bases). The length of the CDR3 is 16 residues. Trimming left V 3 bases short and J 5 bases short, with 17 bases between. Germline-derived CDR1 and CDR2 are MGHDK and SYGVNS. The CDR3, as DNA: TGTGCCAGCAGTGAGCCTCAGGGGGGCCTCCACAATGAGCAGTTCTTC. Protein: CASSEPQGGLHNEQFF.

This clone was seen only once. The CDR3 protein is CASSLNTGTSYEQYF. In DNA form, the CDR3 reads TGCGCCAGCAGCTTGAATACAGGGACCTCCTACGAGCAGTACTTC. This chain uses TRBV5-1 with TRBJ2-7; TRBD1 might be the D (6 bases). Germline assignment: CDR1 SGHRS and CDR2 YFSETQ. V lost 1 base to trimming and J lost 0 bases, with 11 bases between them. The CDR3 spans 15 residues.

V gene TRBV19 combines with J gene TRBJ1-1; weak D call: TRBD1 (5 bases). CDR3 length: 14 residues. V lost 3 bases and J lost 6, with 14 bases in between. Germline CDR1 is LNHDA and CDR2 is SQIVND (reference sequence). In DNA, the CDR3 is TGTGCCAGTAGTATTCAGGGCCGCGGGGCTGAAGCTTTCTTT. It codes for CASSIQGRGAEAFF.

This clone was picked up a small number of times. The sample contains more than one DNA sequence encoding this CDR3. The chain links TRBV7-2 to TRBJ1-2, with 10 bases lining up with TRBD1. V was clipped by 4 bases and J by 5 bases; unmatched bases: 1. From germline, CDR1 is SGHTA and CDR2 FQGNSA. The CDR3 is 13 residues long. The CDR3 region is CASSSGQGYGYTF. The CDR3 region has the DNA TGTGCCAGCAGCTCGGGACAGGGGTATGGCTACACCTTC.